A selection of T cell receptor beta chains follows, all from one sample in a study of blood T cell repertoires in COVID-19. The data were produced by immunoSEQ multiplex PCR, yet TCRdb's version contains in-frame clones alone and is incomplete. Here the sample spans fewer than 200,000 clones, 88% being singletons. The sequenced material came from peripheral blood. All receptors derive from a man between 60 and 70 years old with acute or convalescent COVID-19. Both conserved end residues are part of each CDR3. The D gene is left open where the match is weak. Clone size is stated in some rows and not others, as once, few, many or a class when expanded.

-	TRBV24-1	TRBJ1-2	-	TGTGCCACCAGTGGAATTTTGGGGGGTAACTATGGCTACACCTTC	CATSGILGGNYGYTF
-	TRBV30	TRBJ1-6	-	TGTGCCTGCTACAGGGTTGATTCACCCCTCCACTTT	CACYRVDSPLHF
-	TRBV5-1	TRBJ1-2	-	TGCGCCAGCAGCTCAAGAAATCAGGGCTACACCTTC	CASSSRNQGYTF
many	TRBV25-1	TRBJ1-1	TRBD1	TGTGCCAGCAGTGGAGGGACAGGGAGGGAAGCTTTCTTT	CASSGGTGREAFF
-	TRBV10-3	TRBJ2-5	-	TGTGCCATCAGTGGGGCGGGGCAAGAGACCCAGTACTTC	CAISGAGQETQYF
-	TRBV30	TRBJ1-1	TRBD1	TGTGCCTGGAGTGTAGGGGCGACAGGGGGCGTTACTGAAGCTTTCTTT	CAWSVGATGGVTEAFF
-	TRBV12-5	TRBJ2-7	-	TGTGCTAGTGGTTTTTCCAATATTGGAGGGGCCCCCTTCTACGAGCAGTACTTC	CASGFSNIGGAPFYEQYF
-	TRBV19	TRBJ1-2	-	TGTGCCAGTAAGGGCAGGGCGCTCTATGGCTACACCTTC	CASKGRALYGYTF
-	TRBV29-1	TRBJ2-5	TRBD1	TGCAGCGCCCGACAGGGGCCGGAGACCCAGTACTTC	CSARQGPETQYF
-	TRBV7-3	TRBJ1-1	-	TGTGCCAGCAGCAGACAGCTGAACACTGAAGCTTTCTTT	CASSRQLNTEAFF
-	TRBV7-2	TRBJ2-2	TRBD2	TGTGCCAGCATCCCGTCAAGCGGGAGTGCCGGGGAGCTGTTTTTT	CASIPSSGSAGELFF
-	TRBV15	TRBJ1-2	TRBD1	TGTGCCACCAGCAGTCCCCAATCGACAGGGGGGTACTATGGCTACACCTTC	CATSSPQSTGGYYGYTF
-	TRBV30	TRBJ1-6	-	TGTGCCTGGAAGCGGGTCAATAATTCACCCCTCCACTTT	CAWKRVNNSPLHF
-	TRBV5-1	TRBJ1-6	TRBD1	TGCGCCAGCAGCTCGACAGGGCCACATAATTCACCCCTCCACTTT	CASSSTGPHNSPLHF
-	TRBV7-9	TRBJ1-1	-	TGTGCCAGCAGCCGACGTAGCATTAGCGTGGACACTGAAGCTTTCTTT	CASSRRSISVDTEAFF
-	TRBV5-1	TRBJ2-3	TRBD2	TGCGCCAGCAGGGACGGACTAGCGGGGGTTGATACGCAGTATTTT	CASRDGLAGVDTQYF
-	TRBV9	TRBJ2-1	TRBD2	TGTGCCAGCAGCGTAGGAAGTAGCGGGAGTATGAATGAGCAGTTCTTC	CASSVGSSGSMNEQFF
-	TRBV6-4	TRBJ1-2	TRBD1	TGTGCCAGCAGCACGGACAGGGGCTATGGCTACACCTTC	CASSTDRGYGYTF
-	TRBV7-3	TRBJ1-1	TRBD1	TGTGCCAGCAGCTTATCAGGGGGCCAGGACACTGAAGCTTTCTTT	CASSLSGGQDTEAFF
-	TRBV11-2	TRBJ2-5	-	TGTGCCAGCAGCTTAACAGACCAAGAGACCCAGTACTTC	CASSLTDQETQYF
-	TRBV12-5	TRBJ2-3	TRBD2	TGTGCTAGTGGTTTGGTACTTTCGGTAGCGGGGATAACTAGCACAGATACGCAGTATTTT	CASGLVLSVAGITSTDTQYF
-	TRBV6-4	TRBJ2-1	TRBD2	TGTGCCAGCAGTGCCACCGGACTAGCGGGAGTTAATGAGCAGTTCTTC	CASSATGLAGVNEQFF
-	TRBV14	TRBJ1-1	TRBD1	TGTGCCAGCAGCCTGAGGACAGGGAGAAACACTGAAGCTTTCTTT	CASSLRTGRNTEAFF
-	TRBV7-6	TRBJ1-1	TRBD1	TGTGCCAGCAGCGTTGGACAGGGCTCGGCGGAAGCTTTCTTT	CASSVGQGSAEAFF
-	TRBV7-8	TRBJ2-3	TRBD2	TGTGCCAGCAGCCCAGAGCCGGGGACTAGCGGGGCCACAGATACGCAGTATTTT	CASSPEPGTSGATDTQYF
-	TRBV11-2	TRBJ1-1	-	TGTGCCAGCAGCTTTGGCTGGGGCGCTTCGAGGACTGAAGCTTTCTTT	CASSFGWGASRTEAFF
once	TRBV7-2	TRBJ1-3	-	TGTGCCAGCAGGTCCGAGCTCTCTGGAAACACCATATATTTT	CASRSELSGNTIYF
-	TRBV19	TRBJ1-4	-	TGTGCCAGTAGTATTGAGGAATGGAATGAAAAACTGTTTTTT	CASSIEEWNEKLFF
-	TRBV25-1	TRBJ1-1	-	TGTGCCAGCAGTGTTGGGCTTGAAGCTTTCTTT	CASSVGLEAFF
-	TRBV27	TRBJ1-1	TRBD1	TGTGCCAGCCGCGACAGGGTAGCTGGAGGTACTGAAGCTTTCTTT	CASRDRVAGGTEAFF
-	TRBV3-1/TRBV3-2	TRBJ2-2	-	TGTGCCAGCAGCCCCCCGGGGTATAACACCGGGGAGCTGTTTTTT	CASSPPGYNTGELFF
-	TRBV1	TRBJ2-1	-	TGCACCAGCAGGGTTTTCGTCACAGGGGTCTACAATGAGCAGTTCTTC	CTSRVFVTGVYNEQFF
once	TRBV27	TRBJ1-6	TRBD1	TGTGCCAGCAATTCCGGGACAGGGGTTAATTCACCCCTCCACTTT	CASNSGTGVNSPLHF
once	TRBV11-2	TRBJ1-2	-	TGTGCCAGCAGCTTAGATCGGTGGGCAGGGGCTAACTATGGCTACACCTTC	CASSLDRWAGANYGYTF
-	TRBV7-9	TRBJ2-2	-	TGTGCCAGCAGCCCATATGGGGGCGCAGGGACCGGGGAGCTGTTTTTT	CASSPYGGAGTGELFF
-	TRBV7-9	TRBJ2-7	TRBD2	TGTGCCAGCAACGGGGAGGGAACCTACGAGCAGTACTTC	CASNGEGTYEQYF
-	TRBV7-9	TRBJ2-7	-	TGTGCCAGCAGCTTAGGTACTAGCAACGACGAGCAGTACTTC	CASSLGTSNDEQYF
-	TRBV14	TRBJ2-5	TRBD2	TGTGCCAGCAGCCCGCGGGGGATGGAGACCCAGTACTTC	CASSPRGMETQYF
once	TRBV10-3	TRBJ1-1	-	TGTGCCATCAGTGCGGCGAAAAAGCCTGGGACTTTTTCCGTAGGCACTGAAGCTTTCTTT	CAISAAKKPGTFSVGTEAFF
-	TRBV19	TRBJ2-3	TRBD1	TGTGCCAGTGGTCCGGGACAGGCAGATACGCAGTATTTT	CASGPGQADTQYF
-	TRBV18	TRBJ1-1	-	TGTGCCAGCTCACCAGATGGCTTCATGAACACTGAAGCTTTCTTT	CASSPDGFMNTEAFF
-	TRBV7-9	TRBJ2-2	-	TGTGCCAGCAGCCCAGTCCAGGGCGGGGCCGGGGAGCTGTTTTTT	CASSPVQGGAGELFF
-	TRBV18	TRBJ1-2	-	TGTGCCAGCTCCCAAGACAGTCCCAACTATGGCTACACCTTC	CASSQDSPNYGYTF
once	TRBV11-2	TRBJ2-6	TRBD1	TGTGCCAGCAGCCCAGGACAGGGGACTGCCTGGGCCAACGTCCTGACTTTC	CASSPGQGTAWANVLTF
-	TRBV12-3/TRBV12-4	TRBJ2-1	-	TGTGCCAGCAGTCCGAGCTCCTACAATGAGCAGTTCTTC	CASSPSSYNEQFF
once	TRBV29-1	TRBJ2-1	TRBD1	TGCAGCGTGAAGGGACAGGGCTATGAGCAGTTCTTC	CSVKGQGYEQFF
few	TRBV2	TRBJ1-2	-	TGTGCCAGCAGTGCCAACAGGGTTGGTAACTATGGCTACACCTTC	CASSANRVGNYGYTF
-	TRBV27	TRBJ2-5	-	TGTGCCAGCAGCCCTGCGGGCATGAGGGAGACCCAGTACTTC	CASSPAGMRETQYF
-	TRBV19	TRBJ1-1	-	TGTGCCAGTAGTATATGGGGGGTAAGGGGTGAAGCTTTCTTT	CASSIWGVRGEAFF